The clone carrying this T cell receptor (beta chain) was seen just once. 60 Vbeta and 13 Jbeta primers were used in PCR. Here immunoSEQ multiplex PCR was the method, and the copy in TCRdb shows in-frame clones only, minus some. The repertoire holds 100,000 to 150,000 clones, with approximately 80% as singletons. This CDR3 is 13 amino acids long. Germline lookup yields CDR1 LNHDA and CDR2 SQIVND (reference sequence). Between the trimmed V and J ends, which lost 2 bases and 6 bases, there was a span of 8 bases. The data are from a study of cytomegalovirus exposure and HLA in healthy donors. The receptor comes from a girl aged 2-10 years in good health and CMV-seronegative. This chain joins TRBV19 and TRBJ2-1; possible D gene TRBD2, 5 bases. The specimen sequenced was PBMCs. The CDR3 DNA follows: TGTGCCAGTAGTATATTGCGGGCCAATGAGCAGTTCTTC. This translates into CASSILRANEQFF.